Listed below are T cell receptor beta chains from one sample, sequenced in a study of shared clonotypes between healthy human individuals. TCRdb's table, derived via immunoSEQ multiplex PCR, lists solely in-frame clones and lacks some. The sample consists of about 2 million clones, about 95% of them appearing once. The sequencing sample was made of naive CD8+ T cells sorted from blood. Receptors originate from a young man in good health. CDR3s include the opening cysteine and the closing phenylalanine or tryptophan. The D gene is left open where the match is weak. The size field is filled for only some rows; it gives once, few, many or a size class.

V gene,clone size,J gene,D gene,CDR3 DNA,CDR3 protein
TRBV29-1,.,TRBJ2-1,TRBD2,TGCAGCGTTGAAGGGCGGGAGCCCTCCTACAATGAGCAGTTCTTC,CSVEGREPSYNEQFF
TRBV7-9,.,TRBJ2-2,.,TGTGCCAGCAGCCCGCGGACTGACGGGGAGCTGTTTTTT,CASSPRTDGELFF
TRBV15,.,TRBJ1-5,.,TGTGCCATCTCCACCGGGACATATAGCAATCAGCCCCAGCATTTT,CAISTGTYSNQPQHF
TRBV7-9,.,TRBJ2-2,TRBD1,TGTGCCAGCAACTCCGGACAGGGCACCGGGGAGCTGTTTTTT,CASNSGQGTGELFF
TRBV29-1,.,TRBJ1-4,.,TGCAGCGTCAGCAGGGAAGGTGAAAAACTGTTTTTT,CSVSREGEKLFF
TRBV13,.,TRBJ2-7,.,TGTGCCAGCTCGGCAGCGACTTACGAGCAGTACTTC,CASSAATYEQYF
TRBV7-8,.,TRBJ2-5,TRBD2,TGTGCCAGCAGCCCAGGACTAGCGGGAGTCTCAGAGACCCAGTACTTC,CASSPGLAGVSETQYF
TRBV28,.,TRBJ2-2,.,TGTGCCAGCAGTTTTCGACTGACCGGGGAGCTGTTTTTT,CASSFRLTGELFF
TRBV10-3,.,TRBJ1-4,.,TGTGCCATCATTTCGACGAATGAAAAACTGTTTTTT,CAIISTNEKLFF
TRBV27,.,TRBJ2-5,.,TGTGCCAGCAGTCGGTTGGAAGGGCAAGAGACCCAGTACTTC,CASSRLEGQETQYF
TRBV7-9,.,TRBJ2-3,.,TGTGCCAGCAGCATCTGGACAGCCAGCACAGATACGCAGTATTTT,CASSIWTASTDTQYF
TRBV5-6,.,TRBJ2-2,TRBD2,TGTGCCAGCAGCTTACTAGCGGTCATGAACACCGGGGAGCTGTTTTTT,CASSLLAVMNTGELFF
TRBV9,.,TRBJ2-3,.,TGTGCCAGCAGCGTAGAATATACGCAGTATTTT,CASSVEYTQYF
TRBV28,.,TRBJ2-5,TRBD2,TGTGCCAGCAGTTTGGGGGGGTACCAAGAGACCCAGTACTTC,CASSLGGYQETQYF
TRBV5-4,.,TRBJ2-6,.,TGTGCCAGCAGCTTGGAAGGGTCTGGGGCCAACGTCCTGACTTTC,CASSLEGSGANVLTF
TRBV13,.,TRBJ2-7,TRBD2,TGTGCCAGCAGCCCTCTGACTAGCGGAACCTACGAGCAGTACTTC,CASSPLTSGTYEQYF
TRBV7-9,.,TRBJ2-5,.,TGTGCCAGCAGCGCATCCGGGGCCCAAGAGACCCAGTACTTC,CASSASGAQETQYF
TRBV11-2,.,TRBJ2-7,.,TGTGCCAGCAGCTTAGGTAGTGGGGTGGAATACGAGCAGTACTTC,CASSLGSGVEYEQYF
TRBV5-1,.,TRBJ2-1,.,TGCGCCAGCAGCTTGGAGCCCGGCCAGCTTACCTACAATGAGCAGTTCTTC,CASSLEPGQLTYNEQFF
TRBV27,.,TRBJ1-3,.,TGTGCCAGCAGTGAAGGGGCAGGGCCTGGAAACACCATATATTTT,CASSEGAGPGNTIYF
TRBV7-2,.,TRBJ2-5,TRBD2,TGTGCCAGCAGCTTGGGGGGGACCGAGACCCAGTACTTC,CASSLGGTETQYF
TRBV10-3,.,TRBJ2-7,.,TGTGCCATCAGTGGAGGGTTGGACTACGAGCAGTACTTC,CAISGGLDYEQYF
TRBV7-9,once,TRBJ2-7,.,TGTGCCAGCTCCTCCTTGGGGGGCCTGAACGAGCAGTACTTC,CASSSLGGLNEQYF
TRBV4-1,.,TRBJ1-2,.,TGCGCCAGCAGCCAAGGGGAGGACTATGGCTACACCTTC,CASSQGEDYGYTF
TRBV30,.,TRBJ1-1,.,TGTGCCTGGAGTGTATCCTGGGATTTCACTGAAGCTTTCTTT,CAWSVSWDFTEAFF
TRBV11-2,.,TRBJ2-3,.,TGTGCCAGCAGCCTCCCGGGAGTAGATACGCAGTATTTT,CASSLPGVDTQYF
TRBV5-6,.,TRBJ2-7,.,TGTGCCAGCAGCTTGGGCGGGTACGAGCAGTACTTC,CASSLGGYEQYF
TRBV11-2,once,TRBJ2-7,.,TGTGCCAGCAGCTTAGGGTTAGGTTTCCACTACGAGCAGTACTTC,CASSLGLGFHYEQYF
TRBV5-5,.,TRBJ1-6,.,TGTGCCAGCAGTCTCTCCCTCGAGGTCTCCTATAATTCACCCCTCCACTTT,CASSLSLEVSYNSPLHF
TRBV28,.,TRBJ2-7,.,TGTGCCAGCAGTCCTCCGGGACGGACCTACGAGCAGTACTTC,CASSPPGRTYEQYF
TRBV19,.,TRBJ1-5,TRBD1,TGTGCCAGTAGTATCTTGGGACAGGGGAATCAGCCCCAGCATTTT,CASSILGQGNQPQHF
TRBV7-9,.,TRBJ2-3,TRBD2,TGTGCCAGCAGCCCCCGAACTAGCGGGAATTCAGATACGCAGTATTTT,CASSPRTSGNSDTQYF
TRBV5-1,.,TRBJ1-5,TRBD1,TGCGCCAGCAGCACGACAGGGGGCTATGATCAGCCCCAGCATTTT,CASSTTGGYDQPQHF
TRBV27,.,TRBJ2-1,.,TGTGCCAGCAGTTTTTCAGAGTACAATGAGCAGTTCTTC,CASSFSEYNEQFF
TRBV7-9,.,TRBJ2-6,TRBD1,TGTGCCAGCAGCCCAGGACAGGGTTTCTCTGGGGCCAACGTCCTGACTTTC,CASSPGQGFSGANVLTF
TRBV29-1,.,TRBJ2-7,.,TGCAGCGTCCGCACCGGGACCTCCTACGAGCAGTACTTC,CSVRTGTSYEQYF
TRBV4-1,.,TRBJ1-6,TRBD1,TGCGCCAGCAGCCAGGGTGGACAGGGGGGGTCCTATAATTCACCCCTCCACTTT,CASSQGGQGGSYNSPLHF
TRBV9,.,TRBJ2-3,TRBD1,TGTGCCAGCAGCGAACCGGGACAGGCGGTAAAAGCAGATACGCAGTATTTT,CASSEPGQAVKADTQYF
TRBV6-1,.,TRBJ2-7,.,TGTGCCAGCAGTGCCCGGGACGACGCCTACGAGCAGTACTTC,CASSARDDAYEQYF